Presented here are 12 T cell receptor beta chains from one specimen sequenced in a study of control samples from healthy donors and cancer patients. The data were produced by immunoSEQ multiplex PCR, yet TCRdb's version contains in-frame clones alone and is incomplete. This table holds about 41,000 clones, about 94% found once. The sample consisted of blood. Source of these receptors: a man between 60 and 75 years old in good health.

The chain combines TRBV6-6 with TRBJ1-5, with 10 nucleotides matching TRBD1. This CDR3 has 15 amino acids. CDR1 is MNHNY and CDR2 is SVGAGI in the germline V gene (reference sequence). V was pared by 6 bases and J by 2 bases, with 4 bases of the junction left unmatched. The CDR3 DNA reads as TGTGCCAGCAGCCCCGGACAGGGGGGCAATCAGCCCCAGCATTTT. Residues: CASSPGQGGNQPQHF.

This clone was detected only once. J is TRBJ2-7 and V is TRBV18; 10 bases match TRBD2. The germline V gene encodes CDR1 KGHSH and CDR2 LQKENI. The CDR3 totals 15 residues. V shed 3 bases, J shed 4 bases, and the junction held 6 bases outside the gene matches. For the CDR3, the DNA is TGTGCCAGCTCACCGCCTAGCGGGAGTGGGTACGAGCAGTACTTC. Translating it yields CASSPPSGSGYEQYF.

The rearrangement uses TRBV20-1 and TRBJ1-2, with D unresolved. This CDR3 is built from 11 residues. V was trimmed by 4 bases and J by 4 bases, leaving 7 bases between them. Germline V gives CDR1 DFQATT, CDR2 SNEGSKA (reference sequence). The CDR3 is CSANWAYGYTF. The CDR3 region has the DNA TGCAGTGCTAACTGGGCCTATGGCTACACCTTC.

The chain joins TRBV10-3 to TRBJ1-1; a weak D match, TRBD1 (6 bases). The V and J ends lost 0 bases and 4 bases respectively, with 12 bases between them. The CDR3 runs to 15 residues. Germline V CDR1 and CDR2: ENHRY, SYGVKD. CDR3 DNA: TGTGCCATCAGTGAGTCAGGGGGGGTCGGCACTGAAGCTTTCTTT. Amino acids: CAISESGGVGTEAFF.

The rearrangement uses TRBV6-1 and TRBJ2-7, with 10 bases lining up with TRBD1. The trim removed 1 base at V and 3 bases at J, leaving 6 bases unmatched. Germline V gene lookup returns CDR1 MNHNS and CDR2 SASEGT. CDR3 length: 16 residues. In DNA, the CDR3 is TGTGCCAGCAGTGAAGGGGTGGGGGACAGGGGCTACGAGCAGTACTTC. Protein sequence: CASSEGVGDRGYEQYF.

J is TRBJ2-3 and V is TRBV11-3, with 12 bases that match TRBD2. The CDR3 length is 19 residues. The germline gives CDR1 SGHNT, CDR2 YENEEA. V trimming: 4 bases; J trimming: 1 base; junction bases outside the gene matches: 12. The CDR3 DNA follows: TGTGCCAGCAGCTGGGGACTAGCGGGCCCGACCCGGGGCACAGATACGCAGTATTTT. Translation: CASSWGLAGPTRGTDTQYF.

CDR3: CASSLVPGKQETQYF. The CDR3 nucleotides are TGTGCCAGCAGCTTAGTCCCCGGAAAGCAAGAGACCCAGTACTTC. This chain joins TRBV7-9 and TRBJ2-5; the D is unclear. The length of the CDR3 is 15 residues. With 1 base removed from V and 2 bases from J, the gap between germline ends came to 11 bases. Germline CDR1 SEHNR, CDR2 FQNEAQ (reference sequence).

This clone has only one observation. This CDR3 is CASSLPGQGAHGYTF. The CDR3 DNA reads as TGTGCCAGCAGTCTACCGGGACAGGGGGCACATGGCTACACCTTC. J is TRBJ1-2 and V is TRBV6-5; 12 bases map to TRBD1. This CDR3 comprises 15 residues. The germline V gene encodes CDR1 MNHEY and CDR2 SVGAGI. V gave up 5 bases and J gave up 6 bases; unmatched junction bases: 7.

The rearrangement links TRBV19 to TRBJ1-2; D uncertain. The germline V and J ends were trimmed by 3 bases and 5 bases, with 13 bases remaining between them. Germline lookup yields CDR1 LNHDA and CDR2 SQIVND (reference sequence). The CDR3 runs 14 residues. In DNA, the CDR3 is TGTGCCAGTAGTATGTGGCGAGGACTTTATGGCTACACCTTC. Protein: CASSMWRGLYGYTF.

This chain connects TRBV29-1 to TRBJ2-2; D remains unclear. The germline V gene has CDR1 SQVTM and CDR2 ANQGSEA. Trimming removed 5 bases at V and 4 bases at J, with 26 bases between. CDR3 length: 18 residues. Here the CDR3 DNA reads TGCAGCGTTTGGTCAGGAGAAAGACCCGACGTTATCACCGGGGAGCTGTTTTTT. Its translation is CSVWSGERPDVITGELFF.

The chain combines TRBV30 with TRBJ2-5, with D unresolved. With 0 bases removed from V and 2 bases from J, the gap between germline ends came to 16 bases. Germline V CDR1 and CDR2: GTSNPN, SVGIG (reference sequence). CDR3 length equals 16 residues. The CDR3 DNA follows: TGTGCCTGGAGTGTGGGTGTGAGACATAGTCAAGAGACCCAGTACTTC. It yields the protein CAWSVGVRHSQETQYF.

The V and J genes are TRBV18 and TRBJ2-7, with a weak D call TRBD2 (6 bases). The CDR3 totals 16 residues. The V and J ends lost 2 bases and 3 bases respectively, with 17 bases between them. The germline V gene has CDR1 KGHSH and CDR2 LQKENI. The CDR3 is CASSPSSILANYEQYF. CDR3 nucleotide sequence: TGTGCCAGCTCACCATCATCGATTCTAGCGAACTACGAGCAGTACTTC.